The rows below give T cell receptor beta chains drawn from one sample of a study of cytomegalovirus exposure and HLA in healthy donors. Only in-frame clones appear in the TCRdb table, and some are missing; sequencing was by immunoSEQ multiplex PCR. The profile covers approximately 150,000 clones, with approximately 80% appearing a single time and about 7% taken by the ten largest. Input material: PBMCs. The receptor source for this set is a man aged 30 to 39 in good health and CMV-seropositive. Each CDR3 is given with its conserved first and last residue. The D gene is left open where the match is weak. The size entry is marked missing in some rows and otherwise reads once, few, many or a size class.

clone_size: few; d_call: TRBD1; v_call: TRBV11-3; j_call: TRBJ2-1; cdr3_length: 16; cdr3_nt: TGTGCCAGCAGCCTTTCGACAGGGGGCGAATACAATGAGCAGTTCTTC; cdr3_aa: CASSLSTGGEYNEQFF
clone_size: NA; d_call: TRBD1; v_call: TRBV27; j_call: TRBJ2-4; cdr3_length: 14; cdr3_nt: TGTGCCAGCAGTCCGGGGACAGGGTTTAACATTCAGTACTTC; cdr3_aa: CASSPGTGFNIQYF
clone_size: NA; d_call: TRBD2; v_call: TRBV9; j_call: TRBJ2-1; cdr3_length: 19; cdr3_nt: TGTGCCAGCAGCCTGATGCCCGGGACTAGCGGGGAAACTAACAATGAGCAGTTCTTC; cdr3_aa: CASSLMPGTSGETNNEQFF
clone_size: few; d_call: NA; v_call: TRBV9; j_call: TRBJ2-1; cdr3_length: 17; cdr3_nt: TGTGCCAGCAGCGTAGTGGTGGGCCGCGAACCTTACAATGAGCAGTTCTTC; cdr3_aa: CASSVVVGREPYNEQFF
clone_size: once; d_call: TRBD1; v_call: TRBV28; j_call: TRBJ1-2; cdr3_length: 15; cdr3_nt: TGTGCCAGCAGTCGAACGGACAGGGGCTGGGGTGGCTACACCTTC; cdr3_aa: CASSRTDRGWGGYTF
clone_size: NA; d_call: TRBD1; v_call: TRBV4-2; j_call: TRBJ2-7; cdr3_length: 16; cdr3_nt: TGTGCCAGCAGCCAGGTGGGACAGGGGGCGCGCTACGAGCAGTACTTC; cdr3_aa: CASSQVGQGARYEQYF
clone_size: NA; d_call: TRBD1; v_call: TRBV19; j_call: TRBJ1-3; cdr3_length: 18; cdr3_nt: TGTGCCAGTCGGACAGGTTATGGCGATGTGGCGGCTGGAAACACCATATATTTT; cdr3_aa: CASRTGYGDVAAGNTIYF
clone_size: NA; d_call: NA; v_call: TRBV27; j_call: TRBJ1-2; cdr3_length: 17; cdr3_nt: TGTGCCAGCAGTCTTGGACAGCCTCTCGAGGGGAACTATGGCTACACCTTC; cdr3_aa: CASSLGQPLEGNYGYTF
clone_size: NA; d_call: NA; v_call: TRBV4-1; j_call: TRBJ2-5; cdr3_length: 14; cdr3_nt: TGCGCCAGCAGCCAAGGTTACCGGTCGGAGACCCAGTACTTC; cdr3_aa: CASSQGYRSETQYF
clone_size: NA; d_call: NA; v_call: TRBV4-2; j_call: TRBJ1-2; cdr3_length: 14; cdr3_nt: TGTGCCAGCAGCCAAGATCGGGAGGGAGGCGGCTACACCTTC; cdr3_aa: CASSQDREGGGYTF
clone_size: NA; d_call: NA; v_call: TRBV7-9; j_call: TRBJ1-1; cdr3_length: 14; cdr3_nt: TGTGCCAGCAGCTTAGGCCAGGAGAACACTGAAGCTTTCTTT; cdr3_aa: CASSLGQENTEAFF
clone_size: NA; d_call: TRBD2; v_call: TRBV30; j_call: TRBJ2-7; cdr3_length: 13; cdr3_nt: TGTGCCTGGTCTAGCGGAGATCTCTACGAGCAGTACTTC; cdr3_aa: CAWSSGDLYEQYF
clone_size: NA; d_call: TRBD1; v_call: TRBV5-8; j_call: TRBJ2-7; cdr3_length: 17; cdr3_nt: TGTGCCAGCCTCAAGCCGAGAGTAAGGGACAGCTCCTACGAGCAGTACTTC; cdr3_aa: CASLKPRVRDSSYEQYF
clone_size: NA; d_call: NA; v_call: TRBV2; j_call: TRBJ2-6; cdr3_length: 15; cdr3_nt: TGTGCCAGCAGTCGAGCCGCATCTGGGGCCAACGTCCTGACTTTC; cdr3_aa: CASSRAASGANVLTF
clone_size: once; d_call: NA; v_call: TRBV14; j_call: TRBJ2-3; cdr3_length: 16; cdr3_nt: TGTGCCAGCAGCCAAGATTCGGGTTTTAGCACAGATACGCAGTATTTT; cdr3_aa: CASSQDSGFSTDTQYF
clone_size: NA; d_call: TRBD1; v_call: TRBV30; j_call: TRBJ1-2; cdr3_length: 12; cdr3_nt: TGTGCCTGGAGGGACAGGGACTATGGCTACACCTTC; cdr3_aa: CAWRDRDYGYTF
clone_size: NA; d_call: NA; v_call: TRBV7-2; j_call: TRBJ1-5; cdr3_length: 15; cdr3_nt: TGTGCCAGCAGCTTAGGCGTCAGGAGCAATCAGCCCCAGCATTTT; cdr3_aa: CASSLGVRSNQPQHF
clone_size: NA; d_call: NA; v_call: TRBV7-3; j_call: TRBJ2-1; cdr3_length: 15; cdr3_nt: TGTGCCAGCAGCTTAGCAGTTGGAGGCTACAATGAGCAGTTCTTC; cdr3_aa: CASSLAVGGYNEQFF
clone_size: once; d_call: TRBD2; v_call: TRBV2; j_call: TRBJ2-3; cdr3_length: 16; cdr3_nt: TGTGCCAGCCCGGGGACTAGCGGGGGGCCAGGGGATACGCAGTATTTT; cdr3_aa: CASPGTSGGPGDTQYF
clone_size: NA; d_call: TRBD2; v_call: TRBV7-2; j_call: TRBJ2-1; cdr3_length: 14; cdr3_nt: TGTGCCAGCAGCTCCCTAGCGGGGTTCGAGGAGCAGTTCTTC; cdr3_aa: CASSSLAGFEEQFF
clone_size: few; d_call: TRBD2; v_call: TRBV27; j_call: TRBJ2-2; cdr3_length: 16; cdr3_nt: TGTGCCAGCAGTTTACTCGTAGCGGGAGCCGGCGGGGAGCTGTTTTTT; cdr3_aa: CASSLLVAGAGGELFF
clone_size: NA; d_call: TRBD1; v_call: TRBV11-2; j_call: TRBJ2-5; cdr3_length: 15; cdr3_nt: TGTGCCAGCAGCTCGGGACAGCCCGAGGGAACGACCCAGTACTTC; cdr3_aa: CASSSGQPEGTTQYF
clone_size: few; d_call: TRBD1; v_call: TRBV13; j_call: TRBJ1-3; cdr3_length: 15; cdr3_nt: TGTGCCAGCAGCTTCGGGACAGGGTTTGGAAACACCATATATTTT; cdr3_aa: CASSFGTGFGNTIYF
clone_size: NA; d_call: NA; v_call: TRBV6-4; j_call: TRBJ2-7; cdr3_length: 17; cdr3_nt: TGTGCCAGCAGTGCCCGAACCGACGGACAGATAGAATACGAGCAGTACTTC; cdr3_aa: CASSARTDGQIEYEQYF
clone_size: NA; d_call: TRBD1; v_call: TRBV7-9; j_call: TRBJ1-1; cdr3_length: 15; cdr3_nt: TGTGCCAGCAGCCCTCCCTCGGACAGGGGGCGAAAAGCTTTCTTT; cdr3_aa: CASSPPSDRGRKAFF
clone_size: NA; d_call: TRBD1; v_call: TRBV4-3; j_call: TRBJ2-7; cdr3_length: 14; cdr3_nt: TGCGCCAGCAGCCAAGGGACAGGGAACTACGAGCAGTACTTC; cdr3_aa: CASSQGTGNYEQYF
clone_size: NA; d_call: NA; v_call: TRBV28; j_call: TRBJ2-1; cdr3_length: 14; cdr3_nt: TGTGCCAGCAGTTTCGGAGGGAACTACAATGAGCAGTTCTTC; cdr3_aa: CASSFGGNYNEQFF
clone_size: NA; d_call: TRBD1; v_call: TRBV7-9; j_call: TRBJ1-2; cdr3_length: 14; cdr3_nt: TGTGCCAGCAGCCAGACCGGGACAGGAGATGGCTACACCTTC; cdr3_aa: CASSQTGTGDGYTF
clone_size: NA; d_call: NA; v_call: TRBV6-5; j_call: TRBJ2-1; cdr3_length: 15; cdr3_nt: TGTGCCAGCAGTTCATTAGCAACTGACTACAATGAGCAGTTCTTC; cdr3_aa: CASSSLATDYNEQFF
clone_size: NA; d_call: NA; v_call: TRBV5-5; j_call: TRBJ2-5; cdr3_length: 13; cdr3_nt: TGTGCCAGCAGCTTGAACTTGAAAGAGACCCAGTACTTC; cdr3_aa: CASSLNLKETQYF
clone_size: NA; d_call: NA; v_call: TRBV19; j_call: TRBJ2-1; cdr3_length: 16; cdr3_nt: TGTGCCAGTAGTATAGTGGGCGGGGCGGGGTACAATGAGCAGTTCTTC; cdr3_aa: CASSIVGGAGYNEQFF
clone_size: NA; d_call: NA; v_call: TRBV12-2; j_call: TRBJ1-1; cdr3_length: 17; cdr3_nt: TGTGCAAGTCGCTTACATTTACTCGAGCCCCTGAACACTGAAGCTTTCTTT; cdr3_aa: CASRLHLLEPLNTEAFF
clone_size: NA; d_call: TRBD1; v_call: TRBV19; j_call: TRBJ2-3; cdr3_length: 17; cdr3_nt: TGTGCCAGTAGTCTCACCCCCGGGACAGGGTTCACAGATACGCAGTATTTT; cdr3_aa: CASSLTPGTGFTDTQYF
clone_size: NA; d_call: TRBD2; v_call: TRBV4-2; j_call: TRBJ2-2; cdr3_length: 15; cdr3_nt: TGTGCCAGCAGCCAAGTCGGGGGGGGACCCGGGGAGCTGTTTTTT; cdr3_aa: CASSQVGGGPGELFF
clone_size: NA; d_call: TRBD2; v_call: TRBV7-8; j_call: TRBJ2-5; cdr3_length: 16; cdr3_nt: TGTGCCAGCAGCTTAGGACTAGCGGGGGACCAAGAGACCCAGTACTTC; cdr3_aa: CASSLGLAGDQETQYF
clone_size: NA; d_call: NA; v_call: TRBV4-1; j_call: TRBJ2-1; cdr3_length: 16; cdr3_nt: TGCGCCAGCAGCCATGGGGCCCAAAGGGGCTACAATGAGCAGTTCTTC; cdr3_aa: CASSHGAQRGYNEQFF
clone_size: NA; d_call: TRBD2; v_call: TRBV2; j_call: TRBJ2-3; cdr3_length: 16; cdr3_nt: TGTGCCAGCAGTGGAATCCCTAGCGGGGGGGAAGATACGCAGTATTTT; cdr3_aa: CASSGIPSGGEDTQYF
clone_size: NA; d_call: NA; v_call: TRBV5-1; j_call: TRBJ2-2; cdr3_length: 15; cdr3_nt: TGCGCCAGCAGCTTGAACAGGGTCGACACCGGGGAGCTGTTTTTT; cdr3_aa: CASSLNRVDTGELFF
clone_size: NA; d_call: NA; v_call: TRBV6-1; j_call: TRBJ2-7; cdr3_length: 18; cdr3_nt: TGTGCCAGCAGTGCCCATTCGACAGGCCCAAAACCCACCTACGAGCAGTACTTC; cdr3_aa: CASSAHSTGPKPTYEQYF
clone_size: NA; d_call: TRBD1; v_call: TRBV7-9; j_call: TRBJ2-7; cdr3_length: 15; cdr3_nt: TGTGCCAGCAGCCCGGGACAGGGGGCCACCTACGAGCAGTACTTC; cdr3_aa: CASSPGQGATYEQYF
clone_size: NA; d_call: NA; v_call: TRBV19; j_call: TRBJ2-1; cdr3_length: 17; cdr3_nt: TGTGCCAGTAGCTGTCTCCGAGGCGGGGCCGGCTACAATGAGCAGTTCTTC; cdr3_aa: CASSCLRGGAGYNEQFF